The rows below give T cell receptor beta chains drawn from one sample of a study of cytomegalovirus exposure and HLA in healthy donors. Assay: immunoSEQ multiplex PCR; the TCRdb copy retains only in-frame clones and omits some. This table has some 190,000 clones, about 80% appearing once. The source material was PBMCs. These TCRs come from a woman aged 35 to 49 in good health and CMV-seronegative. Both conserved end residues are part of each CDR3. D genes are given only for firm matches. Clone size is given for some rows only: seen once, a few or many times, or a class if the clone is expanded.

-	TRBV30	TRBJ2-7	few	CACHRDGVSYEQYF	TGTGCCTGCCACAGAGACGGGGTTTCCTACGAGCAGTACTTC
-	TRBV21-1	TRBJ2-5	-	CASSKARTSSQETQYF	TGTGCCAGCAGCAAAGCGAGGACTAGTAGTCAAGAGACCCAGTACTTC
-	TRBV2	TRBJ1-1	few	CASSVYLQGTEAFF	TGTGCCAGCAGTGTTTACCTACAGGGTACTGAAGCTTTCTTT
TRBD1	TRBV7-9	TRBJ2-1	-	CASSPRGDRGHNEQFF	TGTGCCAGCAGCCCACGGGGTGACAGGGGGCACAATGAGCAGTTCTTC
-	TRBV6-5	TRBJ1-2	-	CASSYSRDALNGYTF	TGTGCCAGCAGTTACTCGCGGGACGCCCTAAATGGCTACACCTTC
-	TRBV5-4	TRBJ1-2	-	CASSSTSGSLRGYTF	TGTGCCAGCAGCTCCACGTCCGGGAGCCTTAGAGGCTACACCTTC
TRBD1	TRBV7-8	TRBJ1-1	once	CASSQSGTGVMNTEAFF	TGTGCCAGCAGTCAATCCGGGACAGGGGTAATGAACACTGAAGCTTTCTTT
TRBD2	TRBV4-2	TRBJ2-1	-	CASSQDLRTVAGGKNEQFF	TGTGCCAGCAGCCAAGATCTGCGGACAGTAGCGGGAGGGAAAAATGAGCAGTTCTTC
TRBD2	TRBV7-3	TRBJ2-5	-	CASSLDSGDQETQYF	TGTGCCAGCAGCTTGGATAGCGGGGATCAAGAGACCCAGTACTTC
-	TRBV5-4	TRBJ1-1	few	CASSLAGNRAFF	TGTGCCAGCAGCTTGGCCGGGAATAGGGCTTTCTTT
-	TRBV5-4	TRBJ2-5	-	CASSFSGTKTETQYF	TGTGCCAGCAGCTTTAGCGGAACAAAGACGGAGACCCAGTACTTC
-	TRBV4-1	TRBJ2-1	-	CASSQETGTSYNEQFF	TGCGCCAGCAGCCAGGAGACAGGAACCTCCTACAATGAGCAGTTCTTC
-	TRBV11-1	TRBJ1-2	-	CASSLEGLGGYTF	TGTGCCAGCAGCTTAGAAGGCCTGGGCGGCTACACCTTC
-	TRBV11-1	TRBJ2-4	-	CASSLGDWRGRNIQYF	TGTGCCAGCAGCTTGGGGGACTGGAGGGGGCGGAACATTCAGTACTTC
-	TRBV4-1	TRBJ2-3	once	CASSQNPGAVITDTQYF	TGCGCCAGCAGCCAGAATCCTGGGGCCGTTATTACAGATACGCAGTATTTT
-	TRBV6-1	TRBJ2-7	-	CASRGSSYEQYF	TGTGCCAGCCGCGGTAGCTCCTACGAGCAGTACTTC
-	TRBV6-1	TRBJ2-5	-	CASRKQVGETQYF	TGTGCCAGCAGGAAACAGGTGGGAGAGACCCAGTACTTC
-	TRBV19	TRBJ1-5	-	CASSGGGSNQPQHF	TGTGCCAGTAGCGGGGGGGGCAGCAATCAGCCCCAGCATTTT
-	TRBV5-1	TRBJ1-4	-	CASSREGANEKLFF	TGCGCCAGCAGCCGAGAAGGGGCTAATGAAAAACTGTTTTTT
-	TRBV29-1	TRBJ2-5	-	CSVEEHQRGETQYF	TGCAGCGTTGAAGAACACCAAAGGGGTGAGACCCAGTACTTC
-	TRBV7-9	TRBJ1-2	-	CSSSLVGEGGYTF	TGTTCCAGCAGCTTAGTCGGGGAGGGCGGCTACACCTTC
-	TRBV18	TRBJ1-5	-	CASSLLAWVDGSNQPQHF	TGTGCCAGCTCACTCCTGGCTTGGGTTGACGGGAGCAATCAGCCCCAGCATTTT
-	TRBV10-3	TRBJ2-7	once	CAMGATGSSYEQYF	TGTGCCATGGGCGCTACAGGGTCCTCCTACGAGCAGTACTTC
TRBD1	TRBV19	TRBJ1-1	-	CASSMNRGGRSNTEAFF	TGTGCCAGTAGTATGAACAGGGGCGGGCGGTCGAACACTGAAGCTTTCTTT
TRBD2	TRBV10-3	TRBJ2-2	-	CAISESTASGRANTGELFF	TGTGCCATCAGTGAGTCCACGGCAAGCGGGAGAGCGAACACCGGGGAGCTGTTTTTT
TRBD2	TRBV5-8	TRBJ2-1	-	CASWGTRTRTSNEQFF	TGTGCCAGCTGGGGGACCCGGACTAGGACATCCAATGAGCAGTTCTTC
TRBD1	TRBV12-5	TRBJ1-4	-	CASGPASGTGRELFF	TGTGCTAGTGGTCCAGCCTCCGGGACAGGTAGAGAACTGTTTTTT
TRBD1	TRBV27	TRBJ1-5	-	CASSFYPYRGPDQPQHF	TGTGCCAGCAGTTTCTACCCTTACAGGGGGCCGGATCAGCCCCAGCATTTT
-	TRBV7-8	TRBJ2-7	-	CASSLAVDSGYEQYF	TGTGCCAGCAGCTTAGCTGTGGACAGCGGCTACGAGCAGTACTTC
TRBD1	TRBV7-2	TRBJ1-5	-	CASSGDRAHSNQPQHF	TGTGCCAGCAGCGGGGACAGGGCCCATAGCAATCAGCCCCAGCATTTT
TRBD2	TRBV6-6	TRBJ2-2	-	CASSYSMVREWELFF	TGTGCCAGCAGTTACTCGATGGTGCGGGAGTGGGAGCTGTTTTTT
-	TRBV2	TRBJ1-2	-	CASNTGGMGGYTF	TGTGCCAGCAACACAGGTGGGATGGGTGGCTACACCTTC